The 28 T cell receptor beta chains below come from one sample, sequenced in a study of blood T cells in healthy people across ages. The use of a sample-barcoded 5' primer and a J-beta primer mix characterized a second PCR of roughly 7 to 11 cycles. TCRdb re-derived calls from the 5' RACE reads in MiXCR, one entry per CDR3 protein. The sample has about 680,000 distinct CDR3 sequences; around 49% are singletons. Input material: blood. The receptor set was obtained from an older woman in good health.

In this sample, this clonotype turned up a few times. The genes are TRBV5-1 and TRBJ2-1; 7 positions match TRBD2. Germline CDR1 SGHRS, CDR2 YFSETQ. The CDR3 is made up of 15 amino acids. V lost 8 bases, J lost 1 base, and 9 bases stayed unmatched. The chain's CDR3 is CASTMSGTSYNEQFF. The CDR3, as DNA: TGCGCCAGTACTATGAGCGGGACGTCCTACAATGAGCAGTTCTTC.

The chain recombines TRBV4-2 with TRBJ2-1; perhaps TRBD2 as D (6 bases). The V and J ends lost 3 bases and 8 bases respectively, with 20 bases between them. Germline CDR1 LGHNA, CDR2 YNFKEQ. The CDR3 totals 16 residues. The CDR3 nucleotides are TGTGCCAGCAGCCAGGCTATTAGCGGAGGAGGCGATGAGCAGTTCTTC. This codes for CASSQAISGGGDEQFF.

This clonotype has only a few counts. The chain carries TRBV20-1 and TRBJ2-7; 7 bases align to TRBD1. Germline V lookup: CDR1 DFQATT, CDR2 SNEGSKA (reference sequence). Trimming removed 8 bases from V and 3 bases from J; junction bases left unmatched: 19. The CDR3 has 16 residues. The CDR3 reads CSTLVNAGGYIYEQYF. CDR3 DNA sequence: TGCAGTACCCTAGTTAACGCAGGGGGATATATCTACGAGCAGTACTTC.

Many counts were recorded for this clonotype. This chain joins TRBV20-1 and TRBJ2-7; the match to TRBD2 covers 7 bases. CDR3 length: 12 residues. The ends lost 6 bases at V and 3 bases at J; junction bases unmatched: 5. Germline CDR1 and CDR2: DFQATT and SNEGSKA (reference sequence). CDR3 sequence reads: CSARTSGYEQYF. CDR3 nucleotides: TGCAGTGCCAGGACTAGTGGCTACGAGCAGTACTTC.

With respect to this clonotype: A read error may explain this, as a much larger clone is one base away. The DNA of the CDR3 is TGTACCAGCAGTTTATTTTTTGGGGGACCTCACATGCATAACTATGGCTACACCTTC. This codes for CTSSLFFGGPHMHNYGYTF. The rearrangement links TRBV12-3 or TRBV12-4 to TRBJ1-2, with D possibly TRBD1 on 5 matching bases. The CDR3 spans 19 residues.

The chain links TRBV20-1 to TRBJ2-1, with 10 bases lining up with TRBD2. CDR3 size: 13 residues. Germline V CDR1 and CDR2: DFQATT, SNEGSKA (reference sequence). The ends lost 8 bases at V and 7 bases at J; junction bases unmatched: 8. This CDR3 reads CSTTPGLANEQFF. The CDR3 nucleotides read TGCAGTACTACACCGGGACTAGCGAATGAGCAGTTCTTC.

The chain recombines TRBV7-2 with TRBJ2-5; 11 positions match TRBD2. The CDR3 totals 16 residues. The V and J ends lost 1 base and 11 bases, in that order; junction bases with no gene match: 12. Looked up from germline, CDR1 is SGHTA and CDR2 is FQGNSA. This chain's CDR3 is CASSLGPGLAVDEQYF. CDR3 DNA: TGTGCCAGCAGCTTAGGTCCGGGACTAGCGGTTGATGAGCAGTACTTC.

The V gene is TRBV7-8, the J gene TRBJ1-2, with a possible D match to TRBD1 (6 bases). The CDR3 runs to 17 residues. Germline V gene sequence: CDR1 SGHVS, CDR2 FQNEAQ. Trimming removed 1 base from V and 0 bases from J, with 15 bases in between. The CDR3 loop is CASSLDGSGEANYGYTF. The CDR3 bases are TGTGCCAGCAGCTTAGATGGGTCAGGGGAGGCTAACTATGGCTACACCTTC.

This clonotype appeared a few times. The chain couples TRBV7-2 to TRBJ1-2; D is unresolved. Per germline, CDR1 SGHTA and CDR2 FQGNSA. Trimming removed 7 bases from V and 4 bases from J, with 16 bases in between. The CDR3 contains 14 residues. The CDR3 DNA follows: TGTGCCAGCACCCCGGGCGGCTGGATCTATGGCTACACCTTC. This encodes CASTPGGWIYGYTF. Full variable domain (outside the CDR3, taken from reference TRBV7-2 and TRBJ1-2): GAGVSQSPSNKVTEKGKDVELRCDPISGHTALYWYRQSLGQGLEFLIYFQGNSAPDKSGLPSDRFSAERTGGSVSTLTIQRTQQEDSAVYLCASTPGGWIYGYTFGSGTRLTVV.

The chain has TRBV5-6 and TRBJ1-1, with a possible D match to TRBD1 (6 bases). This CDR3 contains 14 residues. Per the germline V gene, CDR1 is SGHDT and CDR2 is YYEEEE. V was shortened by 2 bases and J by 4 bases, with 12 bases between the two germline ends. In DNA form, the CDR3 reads TGTGCCAGCAGCTTCTACAGGGTTGGCACTGAAGCTTTCTTT. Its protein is CASSFYRVGTEAFF.

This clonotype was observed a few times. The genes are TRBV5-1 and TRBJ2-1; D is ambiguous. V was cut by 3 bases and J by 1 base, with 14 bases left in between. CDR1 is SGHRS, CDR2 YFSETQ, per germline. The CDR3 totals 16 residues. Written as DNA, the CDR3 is TGCGCCAGCAGCTACTCTTCCGGAGTTTCCTACAATGAGCAGTTCTTC. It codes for CASSYSSGVSYNEQFF.

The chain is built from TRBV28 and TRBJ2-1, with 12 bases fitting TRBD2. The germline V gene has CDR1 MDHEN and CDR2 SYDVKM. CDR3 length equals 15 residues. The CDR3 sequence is CVGSLWTSGKNEQFF. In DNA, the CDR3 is TGTGTCGGCAGTTTATGGACTAGCGGGAAGAATGAGCAGTTCTTC.

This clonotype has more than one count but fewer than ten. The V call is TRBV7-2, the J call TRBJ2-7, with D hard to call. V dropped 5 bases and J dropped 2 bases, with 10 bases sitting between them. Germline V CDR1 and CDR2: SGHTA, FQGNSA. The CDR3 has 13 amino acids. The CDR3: CASSPLVTYEQYF. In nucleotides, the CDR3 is TGTGCCAGCAGCCCCCTTGTGACCTACGAGCAGTACTTC.

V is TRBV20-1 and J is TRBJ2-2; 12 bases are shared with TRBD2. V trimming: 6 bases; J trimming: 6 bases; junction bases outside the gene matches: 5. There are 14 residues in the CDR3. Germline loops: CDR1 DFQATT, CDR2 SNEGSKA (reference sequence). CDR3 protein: CSADGLAGPGELFF. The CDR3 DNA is TGCAGTGCCGACGGACTAGCGGGACCCGGGGAGCTGTTTTTT.

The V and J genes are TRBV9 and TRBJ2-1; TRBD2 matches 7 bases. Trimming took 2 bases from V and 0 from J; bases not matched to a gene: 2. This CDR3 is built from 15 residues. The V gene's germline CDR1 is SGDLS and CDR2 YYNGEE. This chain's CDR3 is CASSVIAGSYNEQFF. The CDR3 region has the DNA TGTGCCAGCAGCGTGATAGCGGGCTCCTACAATGAGCAGTTCTTC.

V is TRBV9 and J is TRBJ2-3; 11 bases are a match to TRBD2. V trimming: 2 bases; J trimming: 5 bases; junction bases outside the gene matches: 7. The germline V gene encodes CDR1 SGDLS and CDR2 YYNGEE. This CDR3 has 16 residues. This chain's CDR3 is CASSVTSGSMVDTQYF. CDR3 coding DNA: TGTGCCAGCAGCGTTACTAGCGGGAGTATGGTAGATACGCAGTATTTT. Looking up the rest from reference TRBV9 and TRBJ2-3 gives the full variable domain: DSGVTQTPKHLITATGQRVTLRCSPRSGDLSVYWYQQSLDQGLQFLIQYYNGEERAKGNILERFSAQQFPDLHSELNLSSLELGDSALYFCASSVTSGSMVDTQYFGPGTRLTVL.

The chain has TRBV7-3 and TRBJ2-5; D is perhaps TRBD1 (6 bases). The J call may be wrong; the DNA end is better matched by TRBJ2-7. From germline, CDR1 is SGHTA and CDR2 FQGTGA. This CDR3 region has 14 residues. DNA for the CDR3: TGTGCCAGCAGCCAAACAGGGCGTTCCTACGAGCAGTACTTC. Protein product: CASSQTGRSYEQYF.

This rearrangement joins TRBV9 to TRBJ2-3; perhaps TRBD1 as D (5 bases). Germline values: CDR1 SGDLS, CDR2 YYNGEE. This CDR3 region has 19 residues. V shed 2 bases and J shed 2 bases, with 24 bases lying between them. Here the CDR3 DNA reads TGTGCCAGCAGCGTTAACGACCCTATCTGGGGCCGCGACACAGATACGCAGTATTTT. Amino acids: CASSVNDPIWGRDTDTQYF. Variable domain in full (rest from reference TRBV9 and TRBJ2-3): DSGVTQTPKHLITATGQRVTLRCSPRSGDLSVYWYQQSLDQGLQFLIQYYNGEERAKGNILERFSAQQFPDLHSELNLSSLELGDSALYFCASSVNDPIWGRDTDTQYFGPGTRLTVL.

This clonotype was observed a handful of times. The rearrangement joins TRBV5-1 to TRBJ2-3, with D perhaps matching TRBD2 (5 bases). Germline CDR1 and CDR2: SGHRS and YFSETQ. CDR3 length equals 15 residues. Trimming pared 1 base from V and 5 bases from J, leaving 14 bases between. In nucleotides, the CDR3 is TGCGCCAGCAGCTTGTTACGGGAAGGGAGAGATACGCAGTATTTT. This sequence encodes CASSLLREGRDTQYF. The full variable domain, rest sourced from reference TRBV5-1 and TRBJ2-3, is KAGVTQTPRYLIKTRGQQVTLSCSPISGHRSVSWYQQTPGQGLQFLFEYFSETQRNKGNFPGRFSGRQFSNSRSEMNVSTLELGDSALYLCASSLLREGRDTQYFGPGTRLTVL.

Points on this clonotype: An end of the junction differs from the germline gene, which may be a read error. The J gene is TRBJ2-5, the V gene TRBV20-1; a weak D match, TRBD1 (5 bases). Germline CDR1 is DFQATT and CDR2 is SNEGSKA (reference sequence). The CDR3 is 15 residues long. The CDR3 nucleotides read TGCAGTGCGAATCCGACAGACGTTCGACAAGAGATCCAGTACTTC. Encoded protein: CSANPTDVRQEIQYF.

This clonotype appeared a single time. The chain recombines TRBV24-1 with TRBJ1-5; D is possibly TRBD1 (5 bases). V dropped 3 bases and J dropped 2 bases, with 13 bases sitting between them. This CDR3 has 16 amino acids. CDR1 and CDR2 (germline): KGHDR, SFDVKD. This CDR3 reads CATSDGGISRNQPQHF. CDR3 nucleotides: TGTGCCACCAGTGATGGGGGTATTAGTCGCAATCAGCCCCAGCATTTT.

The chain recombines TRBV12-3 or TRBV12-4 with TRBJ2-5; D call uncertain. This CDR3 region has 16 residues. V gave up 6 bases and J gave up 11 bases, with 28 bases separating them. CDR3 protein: CASSQRRRFPYNEQYF. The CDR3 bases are TGTGCCAGCAGCCAAAGACGGCGCTTCCCGTACAATGAGCAGTACTTC.

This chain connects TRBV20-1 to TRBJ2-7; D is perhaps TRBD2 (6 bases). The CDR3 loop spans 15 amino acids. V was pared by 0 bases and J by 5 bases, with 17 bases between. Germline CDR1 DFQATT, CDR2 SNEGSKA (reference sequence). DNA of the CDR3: TGCAGTGCTAGAGATCCGAGCGGAGGGACCCACGAGCAGTACTTC. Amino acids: CSARDPSGGTHEQYF.

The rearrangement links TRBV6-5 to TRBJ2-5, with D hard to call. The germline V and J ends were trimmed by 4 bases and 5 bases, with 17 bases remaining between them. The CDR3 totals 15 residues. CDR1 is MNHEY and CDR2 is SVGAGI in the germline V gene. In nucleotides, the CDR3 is TGTGCCAGCAGTTCCAGACCCTGGGCCGCGGAGACCCAGTACTTC. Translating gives CASSSRPWAAETQYF.

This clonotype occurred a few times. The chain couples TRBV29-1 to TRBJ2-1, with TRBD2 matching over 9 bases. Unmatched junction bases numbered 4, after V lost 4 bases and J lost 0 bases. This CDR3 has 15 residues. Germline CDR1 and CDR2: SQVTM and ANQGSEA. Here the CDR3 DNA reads TGCAGCGTTGTCGATAGCGGGAGCTCCTACAATGAGCAGTTCTTC. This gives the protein CSVVDSGSSYNEQFF.

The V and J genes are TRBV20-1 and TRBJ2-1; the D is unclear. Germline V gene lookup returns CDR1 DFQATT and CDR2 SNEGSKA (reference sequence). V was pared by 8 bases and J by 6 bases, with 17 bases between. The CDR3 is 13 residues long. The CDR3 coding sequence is TGCAGTCCCGAAGGTCGGGTGGCCAATGAGCAGTTCTTC. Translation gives CSPEGRVANEQFF.

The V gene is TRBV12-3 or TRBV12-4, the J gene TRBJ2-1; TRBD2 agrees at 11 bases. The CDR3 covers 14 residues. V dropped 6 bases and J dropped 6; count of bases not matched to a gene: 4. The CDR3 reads CASSRSGRANEQFF. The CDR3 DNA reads TGTGCCAGCAGCCGTAGCGGGAGGGCCAATGAGCAGTTCTTC.

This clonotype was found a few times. CDR3 region: CASSYSILGGKTYEQYF. The CDR3 DNA reads TGTGCCAGCAGTTACTCGATACTGGGGGGGAAAACCTACGAGCAGTACTTC. The chain combines TRBV6-2 or TRBV6-3 with TRBJ2-7; 7 bases match TRBD2. Per the germline V gene, CDR1 is MNHEY and CDR2 is SVGEGT. The CDR3 has 17 residues. V was pared by 0 bases and J by 2 bases, with 10 bases of the junction left unmatched.